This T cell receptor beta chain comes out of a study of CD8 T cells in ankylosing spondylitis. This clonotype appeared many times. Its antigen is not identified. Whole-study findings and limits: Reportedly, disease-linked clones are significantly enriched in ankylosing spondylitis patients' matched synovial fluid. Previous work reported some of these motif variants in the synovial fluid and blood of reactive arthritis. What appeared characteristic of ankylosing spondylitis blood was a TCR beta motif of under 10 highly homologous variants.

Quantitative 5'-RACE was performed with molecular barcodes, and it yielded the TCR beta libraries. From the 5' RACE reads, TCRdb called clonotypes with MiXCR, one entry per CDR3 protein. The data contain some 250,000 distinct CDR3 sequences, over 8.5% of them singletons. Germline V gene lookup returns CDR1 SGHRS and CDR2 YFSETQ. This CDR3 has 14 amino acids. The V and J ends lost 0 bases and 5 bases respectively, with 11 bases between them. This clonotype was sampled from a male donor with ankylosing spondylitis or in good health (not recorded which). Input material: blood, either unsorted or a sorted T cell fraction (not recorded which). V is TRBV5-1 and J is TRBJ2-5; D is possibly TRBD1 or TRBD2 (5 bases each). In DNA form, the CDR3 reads TGCGCCAGCAGCTTGGAGGGCAGGGAGGAGACCCAGTACTTC. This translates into CASSLEGREETQYF.